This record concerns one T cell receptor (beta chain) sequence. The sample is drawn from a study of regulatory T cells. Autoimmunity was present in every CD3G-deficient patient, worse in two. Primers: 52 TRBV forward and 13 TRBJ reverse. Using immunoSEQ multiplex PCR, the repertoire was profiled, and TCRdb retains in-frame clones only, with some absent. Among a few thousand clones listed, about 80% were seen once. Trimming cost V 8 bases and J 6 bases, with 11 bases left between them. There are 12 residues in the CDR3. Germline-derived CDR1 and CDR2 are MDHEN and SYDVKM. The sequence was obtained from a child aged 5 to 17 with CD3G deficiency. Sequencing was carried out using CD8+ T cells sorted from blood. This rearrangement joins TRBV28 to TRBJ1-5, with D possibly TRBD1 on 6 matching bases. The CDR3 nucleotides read TGTGCCAGCGAAACAGGGTCTCAGCCCCAGCATTTT. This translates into CASETGSQPQHF.